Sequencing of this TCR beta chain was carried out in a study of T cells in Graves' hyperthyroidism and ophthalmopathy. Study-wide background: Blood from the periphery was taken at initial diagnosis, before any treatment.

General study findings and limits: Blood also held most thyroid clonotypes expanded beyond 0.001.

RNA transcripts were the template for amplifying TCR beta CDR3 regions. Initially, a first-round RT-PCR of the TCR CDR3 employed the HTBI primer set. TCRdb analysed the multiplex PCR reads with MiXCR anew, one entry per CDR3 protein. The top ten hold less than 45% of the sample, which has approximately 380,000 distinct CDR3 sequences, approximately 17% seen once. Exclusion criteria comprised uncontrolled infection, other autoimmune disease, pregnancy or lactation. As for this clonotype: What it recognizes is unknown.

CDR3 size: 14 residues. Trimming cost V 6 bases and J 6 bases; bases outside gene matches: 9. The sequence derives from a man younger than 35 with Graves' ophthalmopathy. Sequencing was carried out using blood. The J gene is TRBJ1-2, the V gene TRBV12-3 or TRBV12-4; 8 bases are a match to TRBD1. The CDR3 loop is CASSPGQGPDGYTF. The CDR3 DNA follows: TGTGCCAGCAGCCCCGGACAGGGCCCGGATGGCTACACCTTC.